Listed here are 17 T cell receptor beta chains from one sample, sequenced in a study of blood T cell repertoires in COVID-19. Some clones are missing from TCRdb's copy, which holds only in-frame ones; the method was immunoSEQ multiplex PCR. This sample has about 190,000 clones, with around 80% found just once. Sequenced input: peripheral blood. These receptors were obtained from an older woman with COVID-19, enrolled during active disease.

This sequence joins TRBV5-4 and TRBJ2-2, with a tentative D call TRBD2 (6 bases). Germline V CDR1 and CDR2: SGHNT, YYREEE (reference sequence). The CDR3 runs to 17 residues. The germline V and J ends were trimmed by 5 bases and 1 base, with 18 bases remaining between them. CDR3 nucleotide sequence: TGTGCCAGCAGTCGGCGGGTTATGGGGGGGAACACCGGGGAGCTGTTTTTT. Amino acid sequence: CASSRRVMGGNTGELFF.

This clone was observed a single time. The rearrangement links TRBV5-5 to TRBJ2-1; the match to TRBD2 covers 9 bases. Germline V gene sequence: CDR1 SGHKS, CDR2 YYEKEE (reference sequence). Trimming at V came to 2 bases and at J to 7 bases, leaving 10 bases not matched to a gene. This CDR3 contains 16 residues. CDR3 loop: CASSLLAGVPSNEQFF. The DNA of the CDR3 is TGTGCCAGCAGCTTATTAGCGGGAGTGCCGTCTAATGAGCAGTTCTTC. Combining the CDR3 with reference TRBV5-5 and TRBJ2-1 gives the whole variable domain DAGVTQSPTHLIKTRGQQVTLRCSPISGHKSVSWYQQVLGQGPQFIFQYYEKEERGRGNFPDRFSARQFPNYSSELNVNALLLGDSALYLCASSLLAGVPSNEQFFGPGTRLTVL.

This chain connects TRBV28 to TRBJ2-1; D is possibly TRBD2 (6 bases). The CDR3 has 14 amino acids. Trimming shortened V by 7 bases and J by 7 bases, and 17 bases separated the two germline ends. CDR1 and CDR2 from the germline V gene are MDHEN and SYDVKM. CDR3 region: CASTFGGARNEQFF. CDR3 nucleotide sequence: TGTGCCAGCACCTTCGGAGGGGCGAGGAATGAGCAGTTCTTC. Looking up the rest from reference TRBV28 and TRBJ2-1 gives the full variable domain: DVKVTQSSRYLVKRTGEKVFLECVQDMDHENMFWYRQDPGLGLRLIYFSYDVKMKEKGDIPEGYSVSREKKERFSLILESASTNQTSMYLCASTFGGARNEQFFGPGTRLTVL.

The chain links TRBV5-1 to TRBJ2-1, with no clear D. The CDR3 covers 12 residues. Germline loops: CDR1 SGHRS, CDR2 YFSETQ. V dropped 7 bases and J dropped 9 bases, with 14 bases sitting between them. CDR3 sequence reads: CASEFDKSEQFF. The CDR3 region has the DNA TGCGCCAGCGAATTCGATAAGAGTGAGCAGTTCTTC.

V is TRBV7-9 and J is TRBJ1-1; the match to TRBD1 covers 7 bases. Germline lookup yields CDR1 SEHNR and CDR2 FQNEAQ (reference sequence). With V trimmed by 5 bases and J by 4 bases, 4 bases remained unmatched. The CDR3 is 13 amino acids. CDR3 DNA sequence: TGTGCCAGCAGCGCTCCAGGGGGCACTGAAGCTTTCTTT. It translates to CASSAPGGTEAFF.

This chain links TRBV9 with TRBJ1-1; TRBD1 matches at 9 bases. The V gene's germline CDR1 is SGDLS and CDR2 YYNGEE. The CDR3 covers 16 residues. V lost 3 bases to trimming and J lost 4 bases; unmatched junction nucleotides: 10. CDR3 sequence reads: CASSATGGDWITEAFF. The CDR3 nucleotides read TGTGCCAGCAGCGCTACAGGGGGCGATTGGATCACTGAAGCTTTCTTT.

The chain combines TRBV27 with TRBJ2-2; 7 bases match TRBD2. The ends lost 5 bases at V and 1 base at J; junction bases unmatched: 10. Germline V CDR1 and CDR2: MNHEY, SMNVEV (reference sequence). The CDR3 extends over 17 amino acids. DNA of the CDR3: TGTGCCAGCAGTCTAGGAATGGGACTACAGAACACCGGGGAGCTGTTTTTT. It yields the protein CASSLGMGLQNTGELFF.

The rearrangement links TRBV19 to TRBJ2-2, with 7 bases aligning to TRBD1. Germline CDR1 reads LNHDA; CDR2 reads SQIVND (reference sequence). The V and J ends lost 8 bases and 0 bases, in that order; junction bases with no gene match: 3. This CDR3 has 14 residues. In nucleotides, the CDR3 is TGTGCCAGTCGGGACAGCGCGAACACCGGGGAGCTGTTTTTT. This translates into CASRDSANTGELFF.

Regarding this clone: At the DNA level, this CDR3 is encoded by other sequences in the same sample as well. The chain couples TRBV7-3 to TRBJ2-1; possibly TRBD2 for D (5 bases). CDR3 length: 12 amino acids. Germline CDR1 is SGHTA and CDR2 is FQGTGA. With 1 base removed from V and 7 bases from J, the gap between germline ends came to 5 bases. The CDR3 spells CASSLRGNEQFF. The CDR3 nucleotides read TGTGCCAGCAGCTTAAGAGGGAATGAGCAGTTCTTC.

The V and J genes are TRBV7-9 and TRBJ1-4, with D perhaps matching TRBD1 (6 bases). This CDR3 is built from 12 residues. The germline CDR1 and CDR2 sequences are SEHNR and FQNEAQ (reference sequence). V was trimmed by 5 bases and J by 14 bases, leaving 15 bases between them. CDR3 DNA: TGTGCCAGCAGCCCCACGATAGGGGGTCTGTTTTTT. Its protein product is CASSPTIGGLFF.

The chain couples TRBV5-4 to TRBJ1-4; D uncertain. The CDR3 loop spans 16 amino acids. CDR1 is SGHNT, CDR2 YYREEE, per germline (reference sequence). V gave up 4 bases and J gave up 2 bases, with 15 bases separating them. CDR3 in DNA: TGTGCCAGCAGCCCTGGGCCTTTGGGCACTAATGAAAAACTGTTTTTT. This codes for CASSPGPLGTNEKLFF.

This rearrangement joins TRBV27 to TRBJ2-7; the match to TRBD2 covers 16 bases. CDR3 length: 18 residues. The germline gives CDR1 MNHEY, CDR2 SMNVEV (reference sequence). V was pared by 6 bases and J by 2 bases, with 10 bases of the junction left unmatched. CDR3 sequence reads: CASSRGLAGGPAAYEQYF. The CDR3 nucleotides are TGTGCCAGCAGCCGGGGACTAGCGGGAGGGCCCGCCGCCTACGAGCAGTACTTC.

The V and J genes are TRBV5-5 and TRBJ1-2; D perhaps matches TRBD1 (5 bases). Trimming cost V 0 bases and J 0 bases, with 9 bases left between them. CDR3 length equals 15 residues. The germline V gene has CDR1 SGHKS and CDR2 YYEKEE (reference sequence). CDR3 loop: CASSLVGGSNYGYTF. In nucleotides, the CDR3 is TGTGCCAGCAGCTTGGTGGGGGGGTCTAACTATGGCTACACCTTC.

The gene calls are TRBV7-2 and TRBJ2-2; 9 nucleotides line up with TRBD2. J was trimmed by 0 bases and V by 5 bases; bases with no gene match: 1. CDR1 and CDR2 (germline): SGHTA, FQGNSA. This CDR3 region has 15 residues. The CDR3 sequence is CASSKREANTGELFF. CDR3 sequence (DNA): TGTGCCAGCAGCAAGCGGGAGGCGAACACCGGGGAGCTGTTTTTT.

This chain links TRBV6-6 with TRBJ1-1; TRBD1 agrees at 7 bases. The CDR3 has 13 residues. Germline loops: CDR1 MNHNY, CDR2 SVGAGI (reference sequence). V was pared by 11 bases and J by 4 bases, with 10 bases of the junction left unmatched. The CDR3 bases are TGTGCCTCCTTAGAGACAGGGAGCACTGAAGCTTTCTTT. Its protein is CASLETGSTEAFF.

This clone came up many times. This chain links TRBV7-3 with TRBJ2-1; TRBD1 matches at 10 bases. Germline loops: CDR1 SGHTA, CDR2 FQGTGA. V shed 5 bases and J 8 bases; nucleotides not matched to a gene: 6. This CDR3 has 14 residues. The CDR3 DNA reads as TGTGCCAGCAGCCCCGGACAGGGGGTTGATGAGCAGTTCTTC. It yields the protein CASSPGQGVDEQFF.

A word on this clone: The junction and the germline gene differ at one end; a read error may be behind it. V gene TRBV2 combines with J gene TRBJ1-4; D is perhaps TRBD1 (6 bases). This CDR3 spans 13 amino acids. Germline V gives CDR1 SNHLY, CDR2 FYNNEI. In DNA form, the CDR3 reads TGTGCCAGTAGTGGAGGGGGGGGTGAAAAACTGTTTTTT. As protein: CASSGGGGEKLFF.